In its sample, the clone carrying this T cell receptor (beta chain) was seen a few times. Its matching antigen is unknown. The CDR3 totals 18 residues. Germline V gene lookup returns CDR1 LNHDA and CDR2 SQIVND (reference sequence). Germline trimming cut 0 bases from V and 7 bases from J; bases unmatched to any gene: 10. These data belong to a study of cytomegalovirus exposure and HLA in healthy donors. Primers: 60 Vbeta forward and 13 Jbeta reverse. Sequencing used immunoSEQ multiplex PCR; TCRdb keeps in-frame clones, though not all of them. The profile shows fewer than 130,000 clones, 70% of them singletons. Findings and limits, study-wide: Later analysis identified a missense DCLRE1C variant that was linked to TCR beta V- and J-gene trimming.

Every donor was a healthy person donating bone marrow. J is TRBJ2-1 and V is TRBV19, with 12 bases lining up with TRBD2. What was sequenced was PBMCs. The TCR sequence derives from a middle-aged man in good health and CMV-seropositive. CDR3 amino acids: CASSIEGKLAGGKNEQFF. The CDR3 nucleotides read TGTGCCAGTAGTATAGAGGGGAAGCTAGCGGGAGGGAAGAATGAGCAGTTCTTC. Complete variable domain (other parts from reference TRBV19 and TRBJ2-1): DGGITQSPKYLFRKEGQNVTLSCEQNLNHDAMYWYRQDPGQGLRLIYYSQIVNDFQKGDIAEGYSVSREKKESFPLTVTSAQKNPTAFYLCASSIEGKLAGGKNEQFFGPGTRLTVL.